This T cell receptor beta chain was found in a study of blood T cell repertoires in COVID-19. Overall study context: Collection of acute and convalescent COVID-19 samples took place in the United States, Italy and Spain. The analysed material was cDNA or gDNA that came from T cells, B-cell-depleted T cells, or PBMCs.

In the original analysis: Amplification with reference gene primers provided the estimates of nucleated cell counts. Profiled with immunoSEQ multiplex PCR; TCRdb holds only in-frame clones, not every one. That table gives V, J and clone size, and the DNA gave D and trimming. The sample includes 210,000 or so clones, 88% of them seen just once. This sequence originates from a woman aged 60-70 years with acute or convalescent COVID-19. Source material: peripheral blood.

This chain's CDR3 is CASSFWSGGTSYEQYF. In nucleotides, the CDR3 is TGTGCCAGTAGTTTTTGGAGCGGGGGGACCTCCTACGAGCAGTACTTC. The V and J genes are TRBV19 and TRBJ2-7; 9 nucleotides line up with TRBD2. Looked up from germline, CDR1 is LNHDA and CDR2 is SQIVND (reference sequence). CDR3 length equals 16 residues. J lost 0 bases, V lost 5 bases, and 8 bases had no gene match.